These T cell receptor beta chains were read from a single sample in a study of Tregs in tolerant kidney transplant recipients. Measured with immunoSEQ multiplex PCR; TCRdb has only the in-frame clones, and not every one. Here the sample spans fewer than 70,000 clones, around 88% being singletons. Sequences were obtained from CD4+ T cells from blood. The receptors derive from a human donor in good health. CDR3s leave out the opening cysteine and the closing phenylalanine or tryptophan. Size tells how often a clone was seen (once, few, many) or the class of an expanded clone, and some rows leave it out.

len	abundance	v_gene	j_gene	CDR3aa
11	.	TRBV6-1	TRBJ1-1	ASRKREFTEAF
9	.	TRBV20-1	TRBJ2-3	SAHVRDTQY
13	.	TRBV7-3	TRBJ2-1	ASSLLPGGRNEQF
13	.	TRBV6-6	TRBJ2-1	ASSSWLAGVYEQF
9	.	TRBV30	TRBJ2-5	AWSSQGTQY
13	.	TRBV5-6	TRBJ2-3	ASSPGQGVPDTQY
16	.	TRBV12-5	TRBJ2-1	ASGLLLSGLAGYNEQF
12	.	TRBV19	TRBJ1-4	ATRPLTTNEKLF
13	once	TRBV18	TRBJ1-1	ASSPRTGENTEAF
13	.	TRBV7-2	TRBJ2-5	ASSQGTSGRETQY
16	.	TRBV4-3	TRBJ2-3	ASSQNPPRPRSSDTQY